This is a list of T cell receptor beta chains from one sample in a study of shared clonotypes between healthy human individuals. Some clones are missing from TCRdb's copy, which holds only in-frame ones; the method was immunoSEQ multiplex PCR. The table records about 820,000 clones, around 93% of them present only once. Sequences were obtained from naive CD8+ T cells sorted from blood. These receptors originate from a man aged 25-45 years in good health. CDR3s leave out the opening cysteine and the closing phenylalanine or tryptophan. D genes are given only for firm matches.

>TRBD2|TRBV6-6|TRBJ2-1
ASSYAGLAGGNEQF
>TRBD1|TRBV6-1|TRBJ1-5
ASSGAGGLGNQPQH
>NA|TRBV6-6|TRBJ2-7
ASREQGLSEQY
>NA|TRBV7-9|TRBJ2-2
ASSPTGELF
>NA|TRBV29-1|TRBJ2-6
SVESSGANVLT
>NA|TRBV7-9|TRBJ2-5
ASSGTQETQY
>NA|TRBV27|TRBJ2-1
ASSLVATGNEQF
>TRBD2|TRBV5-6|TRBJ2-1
ASSFSLRVAGDDEQF
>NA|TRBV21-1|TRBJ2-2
ASTGPLTGELF
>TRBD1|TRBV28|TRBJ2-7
ASSFHRDRVAYEQY
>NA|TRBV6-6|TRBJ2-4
ASTLGYKNIQY
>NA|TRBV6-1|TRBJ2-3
ASSPITDTQY
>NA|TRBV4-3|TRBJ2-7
ASSLGVQGRNEQY
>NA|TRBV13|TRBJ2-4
ASSLLSTKNIQY
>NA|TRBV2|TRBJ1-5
ASRDSARPNQPQH
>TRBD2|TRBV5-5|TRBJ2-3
ASSLEPSGRTDTQY
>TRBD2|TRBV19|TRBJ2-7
ASSYKREGYEQY
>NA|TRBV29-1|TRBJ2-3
SVGDSGTDTQY
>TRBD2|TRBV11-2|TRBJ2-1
ASSFLAGVGNEQF
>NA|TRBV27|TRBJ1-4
ASSPFATGTYEKLF
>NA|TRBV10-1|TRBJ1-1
ASSESTGAMNTEAF
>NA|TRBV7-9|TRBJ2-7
ASSPDGADWYEQY
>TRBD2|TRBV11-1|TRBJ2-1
ASSPPDAGANEQF
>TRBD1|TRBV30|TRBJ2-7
AWSVQIGTGVFSYEQY
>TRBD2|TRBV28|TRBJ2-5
ASSLAGGRETQY
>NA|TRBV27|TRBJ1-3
ATGEFGNTIY
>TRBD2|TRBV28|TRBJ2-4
ASSHRRLSGEGNIQY
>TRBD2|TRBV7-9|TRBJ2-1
ASSQDGTSAYNEQF
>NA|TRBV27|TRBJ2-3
ASGLLEDTQY
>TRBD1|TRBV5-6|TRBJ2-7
ASSSDRAGYEQY
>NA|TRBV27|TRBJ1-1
ASTWGTEAF
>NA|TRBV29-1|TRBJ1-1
SVAGTRDDTEAF
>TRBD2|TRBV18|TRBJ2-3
ASSSIAGTSGTDTQY
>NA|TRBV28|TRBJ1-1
ASSLTANTEAF
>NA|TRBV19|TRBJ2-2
ASSPVGTGELF
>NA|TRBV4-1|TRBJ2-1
ASSQESEDAYIYNEQF
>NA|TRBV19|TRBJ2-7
ASSLKGAWYEQY
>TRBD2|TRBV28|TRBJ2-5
ASSFNGAGVRGETQY
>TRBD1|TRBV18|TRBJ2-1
ASSPDPGGYEQF
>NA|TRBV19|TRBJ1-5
ASKASAVGNQPQH
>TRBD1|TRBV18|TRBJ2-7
ASSLTGVPYEQY
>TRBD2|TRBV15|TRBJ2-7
ATSIDEVGTSGTYEQY
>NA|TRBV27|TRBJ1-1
ASSLSRTVNTEAF
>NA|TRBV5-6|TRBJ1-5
ASSLAPGAGSNQPQH
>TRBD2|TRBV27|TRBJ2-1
ASSSALAGGRFSYNEQF
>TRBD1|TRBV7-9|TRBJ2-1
ASSLSGTGSYNEQF
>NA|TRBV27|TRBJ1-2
ASSFVTGYGYT
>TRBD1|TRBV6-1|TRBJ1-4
ASSELRQGATNEKLF
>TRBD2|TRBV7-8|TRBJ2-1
ASSYELAVNNEQF
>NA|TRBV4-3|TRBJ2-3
ASSQDLSGKLTDTQY
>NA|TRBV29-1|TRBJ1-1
SVEGQASLNTEAF
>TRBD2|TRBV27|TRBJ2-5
ASSSREGGRGETQY
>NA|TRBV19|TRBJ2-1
ASSFAGRSYEQF
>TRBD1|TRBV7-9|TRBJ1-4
ASSPRTGGNEKLF
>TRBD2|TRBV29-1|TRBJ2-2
SATSTNTGELF
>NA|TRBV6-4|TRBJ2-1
ASSDFIYNEQF